This T cell receptor (beta chain) was recovered during a study of blood T cells in healthy people across ages. This clonotype came up a few times. The CDR3 runs 15 residues. Germline V CDR1 and CDR2: MNHEY, SMNVEV (reference sequence). Trimming pared 5 bases from V and 4 bases from J, leaving 15 bases between. A second 7 to 11 cycle PCR used barcoded and J-beta primers. TCRdb reprocessed the 5' RACE reads via MiXCR and lists one record per CDR3 protein. The repertoire has roughly 800,000 distinct CDR3 sequences, roughly 60% of them found once; the top ten carry approximately 23%. The specimen sequenced was blood. The receptor was isolated from a young man in good health. The V gene is TRBV27, the J gene TRBJ1-5; possible D gene TRBD1, 5 bases. This chain's CDR3 is CASSAGTGKNQPQHF. The CDR3, as DNA: TGTGCCAGCAGTGCCGGGACCGGAAAGAATCAGCCCCAGCATTTT.